The clone carrying this T cell receptor (beta chain) showed up many times. Antigen specificity is unknown. These data originate in a study of T cells in Graves' hyperthyroidism and ophthalmopathy. Study results and limitations: A 13 V-J signature model discriminated ophthalmopathy versus stable hyperthyroidism.

The study enrolled patients aged 18 to 65 with newly diagnosed hyperthyroidism of under 2 months' duration. Lactation, pregnancy, other autoimmune disease or uncontrolled infection led to exclusion of patients. Thyroid ultrasound and orbital computed tomography, with clinical symptoms and serum thyroxine and TRAb, informed diagnoses. TCR beta CDR3 region amplification was performed from RNA transcripts. The HTBI primer set served for first-round RT-PCR of the TCR CDR3. Using its own MiXCR run on the multiplex PCR reads, TCRdb lists one record per CDR3 protein. This table has some 600,000 distinct CDR3 sequences, approximately 15% appearing once. The sequence was obtained from a young woman with Graves' hyperthyroidism that later progressed to Graves' ophthalmopathy. Sequencing input: blood.

CDR3: CASSPTSGRAGQETQYF. The CDR3 nucleotides read TGTGCCAGCAGCCCGACTAGCGGGAGGGCCGGCCAAGAGACCCAGTACTTC. This rearrangement joins TRBV9 to TRBJ2-5, with 14 positions matching TRBD2. CDR1 and CDR2 from the germline V gene are SGDLS and YYNGEE. The CDR3 extends over 17 amino acids. V lost 4 bases to trimming and J lost 1 base; unmatched junction nucleotides: 6.